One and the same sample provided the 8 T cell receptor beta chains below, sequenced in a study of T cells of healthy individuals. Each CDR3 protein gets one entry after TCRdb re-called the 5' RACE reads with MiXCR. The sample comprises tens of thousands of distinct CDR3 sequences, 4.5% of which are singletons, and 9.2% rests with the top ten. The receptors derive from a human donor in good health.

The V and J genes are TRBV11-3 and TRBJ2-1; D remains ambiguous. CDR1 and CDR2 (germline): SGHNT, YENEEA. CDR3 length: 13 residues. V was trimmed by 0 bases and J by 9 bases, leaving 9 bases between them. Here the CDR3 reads CASSLETVSEQFF. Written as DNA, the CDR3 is TGTGCCAGCAGCTTAGAAACTGTAAGTGAGCAGTTCTTC.

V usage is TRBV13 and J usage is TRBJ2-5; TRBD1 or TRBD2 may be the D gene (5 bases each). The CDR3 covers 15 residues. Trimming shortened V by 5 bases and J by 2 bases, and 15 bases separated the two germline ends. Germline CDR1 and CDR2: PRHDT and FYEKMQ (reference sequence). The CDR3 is CASSHILGAQETQYF. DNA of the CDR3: TGTGCCAGCAGCCATATCCTCGGGGCACAAGAGACCCAGTACTTC.

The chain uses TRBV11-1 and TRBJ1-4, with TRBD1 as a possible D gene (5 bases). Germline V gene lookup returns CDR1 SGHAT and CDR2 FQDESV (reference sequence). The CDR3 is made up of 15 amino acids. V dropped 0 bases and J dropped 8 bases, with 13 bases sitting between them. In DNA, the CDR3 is TGTGCCAGCAGCTTAGCGCAGGGAGTCCAAGAAAAACTGTTTTTT. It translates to CASSLAQGVQEKLFF.

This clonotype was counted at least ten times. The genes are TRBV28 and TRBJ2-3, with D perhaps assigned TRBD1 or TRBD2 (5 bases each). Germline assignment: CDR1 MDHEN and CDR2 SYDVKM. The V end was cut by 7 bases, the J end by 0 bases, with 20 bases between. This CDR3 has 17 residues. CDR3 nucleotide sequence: TGTGCCAGCATCCCGCCCTCCGGGACGGCTAGCACAGATACGCAGTATTTT. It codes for CASIPPSGTASTDTQYF. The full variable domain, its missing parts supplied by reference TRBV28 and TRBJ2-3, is DVKVTQSSRYLVKRTGEKVFLECVQDMDHENMFWYRQDPGLGLRLIYFSYDVKMKEKGDIPEGYSVSREKKERFSLILESASTNQTSMYLCASIPPSGTASTDTQYFGPGTRLTVL.

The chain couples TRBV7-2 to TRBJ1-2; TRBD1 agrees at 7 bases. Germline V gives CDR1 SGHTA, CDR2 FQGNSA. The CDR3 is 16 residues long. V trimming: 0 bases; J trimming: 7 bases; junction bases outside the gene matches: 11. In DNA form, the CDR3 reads TGTGCCAGCAGCTTAGCATCCGGGACAGTTCCTATTGGCTACACCTTC. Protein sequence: CASSLASGTVPIGYTF.

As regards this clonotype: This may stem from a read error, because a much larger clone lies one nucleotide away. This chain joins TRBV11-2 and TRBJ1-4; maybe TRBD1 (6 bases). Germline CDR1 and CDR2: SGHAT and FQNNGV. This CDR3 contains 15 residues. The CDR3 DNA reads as TGTGCCAGCAGCGCTGGGGACATCATTAACGAAAACCTGTTTTTT. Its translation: CASSAGDIINENLFF.

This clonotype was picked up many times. CDR3 sequence reads: CSGRRGYEQYF. Written as DNA, the CDR3 is TGCAGTGGTCGCAGGGGTTACGAGCAGTACTTC. This chain joins TRBV20-1 and TRBJ2-7; D may be TRBD1 (6 bases). The germline gives CDR1 DFQATT, CDR2 SNEGSKA (reference sequence). The CDR3 is 11 residues long. Between the trimmed V and J ends, which lost 7 bases and 4 bases, there was a span of 11 bases.

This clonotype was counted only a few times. The CDR3 spells CASSLGTAGYQETQYF. The DNA of the CDR3 is TGCGCCAGCAGCCTAGGGACGGCGGGGTACCAAGAGACCCAGTACTTC. The chain links TRBV5-1 to TRBJ2-5, with a weak D call TRBD2 (6 bases). The CDR3 runs to 16 residues. Germline V gene data show CDR1 as SGHRS and CDR2 as YFSETQ. Trimming cost V 4 bases and J 0 bases, with 16 bases left between them.